This record looks at one T cell receptor beta chain sequence and its context. This sample was taken from a study of chemoradiotherapy in HPV16-positive cancers. Some clones are missing from TCRdb's copy, which holds only in-frame ones; the method was immunoSEQ multiplex PCR. The table has 6,000 to 9,000 clones, roughly 85% seen once. The sequence derives from a human donor with HPV-associated anogenital cancer. This sample was gathered from a patient who underwent chemoradiotherapy.

CDR3 residues: CASSIKFGGNTEAFF. The CDR3 DNA sequence: TGTGCCAGTAGTATAAAGTTTGGCGGGAACACTGAAGCTTTCTTT. The rearrangement links TRBV19 to TRBJ1-1; D is undetermined. Germline V gene data show CDR1 as LNHDA and CDR2 as SQIVND (reference sequence). The V and J ends lost 2 bases and 1 base respectively, with 11 bases between them. The CDR3 covers 15 residues.